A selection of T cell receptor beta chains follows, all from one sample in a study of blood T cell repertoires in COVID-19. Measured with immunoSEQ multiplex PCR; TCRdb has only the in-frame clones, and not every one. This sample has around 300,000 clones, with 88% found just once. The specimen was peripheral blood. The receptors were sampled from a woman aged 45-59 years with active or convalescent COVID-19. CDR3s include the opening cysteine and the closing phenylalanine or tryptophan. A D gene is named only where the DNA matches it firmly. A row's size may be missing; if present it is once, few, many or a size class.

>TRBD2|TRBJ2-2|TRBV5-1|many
CASSWTSGPGELFF
TGCGCCAGCAGCTGGACTAGCGGGCCCGGGGAGCTGTTTTTT
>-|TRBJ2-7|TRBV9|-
CASSVDLSYEQYF
TGTGCCAGCAGCGTAGATCTCTCCTACGAGCAGTACTTC
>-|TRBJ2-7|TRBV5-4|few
CASSGQTSRSYEQYF
TGTGCCAGCAGCGGACAGACCAGTAGGTCCTACGAGCAGTACTTC
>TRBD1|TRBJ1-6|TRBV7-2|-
CASSLGTGENSPLHF
TGTGCCAGCAGCTTAGGGACAGGGGAGAATTCACCCCTCCACTTT
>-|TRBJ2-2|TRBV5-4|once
CASSFGRVKTGELFF
TGTGCCAGCAGCTTCGGCAGGGTGAAGACCGGGGAGCTGTTTTTT
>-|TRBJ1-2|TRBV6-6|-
CASHSYVGSGGYTF
TGTGCCAGCCACAGTTACGTCGGTTCAGGAGGCTACACCTTC
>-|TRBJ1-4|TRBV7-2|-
CASRSRGYRGEKLFF
TGTGCCAGCAGGTCCAGGGGCTACAGAGGGGAAAAACTGTTTTTT
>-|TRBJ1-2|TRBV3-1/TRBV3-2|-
CASSLTHLRGYTF
TGTGCCAGCAGCCTGACTCATCTGAGGGGCTACACCTTC
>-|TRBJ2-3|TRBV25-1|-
CASSPAGFSDTQYF
TGTGCCAGCAGCCCCGCAGGATTTTCAGATACGCAGTATTTT
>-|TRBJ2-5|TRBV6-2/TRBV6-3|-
CASSGTRDQETQYF
TGTGCCAGCAGCGGGACACGGGACCAAGAGACCCAGTACTTC
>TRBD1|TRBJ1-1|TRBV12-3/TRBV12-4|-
CASKVGQAPEAFF
TGTGCCAGCAAGGTAGGACAGGCACCTGAAGCTTTCTTT
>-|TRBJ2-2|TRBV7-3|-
CASSLSTPTGELFF
TGTGCCAGCAGCTTAAGCACACCCACCGGGGAGCTGTTTTTT
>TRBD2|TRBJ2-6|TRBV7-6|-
CASSLTSGGSGANVLTF
TGTGCCAGCAGCTTAACTAGCGGAGGCTCTGGGGCCAACGTCCTGACTTTC